This is a list of T cell receptor beta chains from one sample in a study of blood T cell repertoires in COVID-19. The protocol was immunoSEQ multiplex PCR, while the TCRdb copy is restricted to in-frame clones and leaves out a portion. The data contain 310,000 or so clones, around 90% of them seen just once; the ten biggest clones take up roughly 2%. Sample: peripheral blood. These receptors originate from a woman in her fifties or sixties who had recovered from COVID-19. CDR3s include the opening cysteine and the closing phenylalanine or tryptophan. A D gene is named only where the DNA matches it firmly. Rows give clone size only sometimes, using once, few, many, or a class for an expanded clone.

v_call	d_call	j_call	clone_size	cdr3_nt	cdr3_aa
TRBV5-4	TRBD1	TRBJ1-3	once	TGTGCCAGCAGCGCGACCGGGACAGGGGCGATACTCTCTGGAAACACCATATATTTT	CASSATGTGAILSGNTIYF
TRBV27	TRBD2	TRBJ2-2	-	TGTGCCAGCAGCCATGGGACTAGCGGGAGGATAAAGGCCGGGGAGCTGTTTTTT	CASSHGTSGRIKAGELFF
TRBV30	-	TRBJ1-3	once	TGTGCCTGGAATGGTGGAGGAGTGATTCCTGGAAACACCATATATTTT	CAWNGGGVIPGNTIYF
TRBV6-1	-	TRBJ1-4	-	TGTGCCAGCAGTGAATATACAGGGACAACTAATGAAAAACTGTTTTTT	CASSEYTGTTNEKLFF
TRBV7-2	TRBD1	TRBJ2-3	-	TGTGCCAGCAGCATCCCGGGACAGGGTCCCACAGATACGCAGTATTTT	CASSIPGQGPTDTQYF
TRBV12-5	-	TRBJ2-1	-	TGTGCTAGTGGTTTGGAGCGACTCCAATCCTACAATGAGCAGTTCTTC	CASGLERLQSYNEQFF
TRBV2	TRBD1	TRBJ1-5	-	TGTGCCAGCAGACCTTTGCAGGGGGCGCGAGGCAATCAGCCCCAGCATTTT	CASRPLQGARGNQPQHF
TRBV5-1	-	TRBJ1-1	-	TGCGCCAGCAGCTTGGAAATGGTGGCAATGAACACTGAAGCTTTCTTT	CASSLEMVAMNTEAFF
TRBV10-3	TRBD2	TRBJ2-2	-	TGTGCCATCAGTGACCCGGGACTAGCCTCCACCGGGGAGCTGTTTTTT	CAISDPGLASTGELFF
TRBV28	-	TRBJ2-7	-	TGTGCCAGCAGTTTATGGGACAGTTTCTCCTACGAGCAGTACTTC	CASSLWDSFSYEQYF
TRBV6-2/TRBV6-3	TRBD1	TRBJ1-5	-	TGTGCCAGCAGTTACCCGACAGGGGGGGCCCTCAATCAGCCCCAGCATTTT	CASSYPTGGALNQPQHF
TRBV9	-	TRBJ2-3	-	TGTGCCAGCAGCGCCTCCCGGGATACGCAGTATTTT	CASSASRDTQYF
TRBV4-2	TRBD2	TRBJ2-3	-	TGTGCCAGCAGCCAAGGTCGGGCTAGCGGGGGTTGGGATACGCAGTATTTT	CASSQGRASGGWDTQYF
TRBV9	TRBD1	TRBJ1-2	-	TGTGCCAGCAGCGTAGCACCACAGGGGAGCGGCTACACCTTC	CASSVAPQGSGYTF
TRBV7-3	-	TRBJ2-7	-	TGTGCCAGCAGCCTCCCGGGACACACGCAGTACTTC	CASSLPGHTQYF
TRBV7-2	-	TRBJ2-7	-	TGTGCCAGCAGCTCCCGAAAGACAGGAACCTACGAGCAGTACTTC	CASSSRKTGTYEQYF
TRBV7-2	-	TRBJ1-5	-	TGTGCCAGCAGCTTAGACAGGTGGGGTCAGCCCCAGCATTTT	CASSLDRWGQPQHF
TRBV9	TRBD1	TRBJ1-3	-	TGTGCCAGCAGCACCCAACTGACAGGGTCTAGGGCTGGAAACACCATATATTTT	CASSTQLTGSRAGNTIYF
TRBV7-2	TRBD1	TRBJ2-1	-	TGTGCCAGCAGCTTAAAGACAGGGGGCGTATCATACAATGAGCAGTTCTTC	CASSLKTGGVSYNEQFF
TRBV6-6	TRBD1	TRBJ2-7	-	TGTGCCAGCAGTAGGGACAGGGGTCGGGGCGAGCAGTACTTC	CASSRDRGRGEQYF
TRBV7-2	-	TRBJ2-1	-	TGTGCCAGCAGAGCTTCCCAGGTTTCCTACAATGAGCAGTTCTTC	CASRASQVSYNEQFF
TRBV19	-	TRBJ1-3	-	TGTGCCAGTACTCTCAGGGGCGGTAGATCTGGAAACACCATATATTTT	CASTLRGGRSGNTIYF
TRBV7-9	TRBD2	TRBJ2-5	-	TGTGCCAGCAGCCGTGGACTAGCGGCACACCAAGAGACCCAGTACTTC	CASSRGLAAHQETQYF
TRBV27	-	TRBJ2-3	-	TGTGCCAGCAGTTTAGGCGGGGGCACAGATACGCAGTATTTT	CASSLGGGTDTQYF
TRBV28	TRBD2	TRBJ2-7	few	TGTGCCAGCAGTCCCTGGACTAGCGTCTCCTACGAGCAGTACTTC	CASSPWTSVSYEQYF
TRBV6-5	-	TRBJ2-7	-	TGTGCCAGCAGGGACAGTGACCCCTACGAGCAGTACTTC	CASRDSDPYEQYF
TRBV6-6	TRBD1	TRBJ2-7	-	TGTGCCAGCATCCGACAGGGCGGAAGCTCCTACGAGCAGTACTTC	CASIRQGGSSYEQYF
TRBV5-5	TRBD1	TRBJ2-7	-	TGTGCCAGCAGCCCTCGACAGGGGATATACGAGCAGTACTTC	CASSPRQGIYEQYF
TRBV5-1	TRBD1	TRBJ2-2	-	TGCGCCAGCAGCCTGGGACAGGCCTTTTACACCGGGGAGCTGTTTTTT	CASSLGQAFYTGELFF
TRBV18	-	TRBJ1-5	-	TGTGCCAGCTCACCAGTGTCAGGTAGCAATCAGCCCCAGCATTTT	CASSPVSGSNQPQHF
TRBV10-3	TRBD1	TRBJ1-5	-	TGTGCCATCAGTCCGGACAGGGATGGCGGTCAGCCCCAGCATTTT	CAISPDRDGGQPQHF
TRBV5-6	-	TRBJ2-7	-	TGTGCCAGCAGCTTGATTAGAACCTACGAGCAGTACTTC	CASSLIRTYEQYF
TRBV7-8	-	TRBJ2-3	-	TGTGCCAGCAGCTCGGAGCAGGGATTTGCCACAGATACGCAGTATTTT	CASSSEQGFATDTQYF
TRBV7-3	-	TRBJ2-3	-	TGTGCCAGCAGCCCCCGAGGTAGCAGATTCACAGATACGCAGTATTTT	CASSPRGSRFTDTQYF
TRBV28	TRBD2	TRBJ2-7	-	TGTGCCAGCAGAAAACGGACTAGCGGGAGCGAGCAGTACTTC	CASRKRTSGSEQYF
TRBV6-2/TRBV6-3	-	TRBJ1-1	-	TGTGCCAGCAGTTACTCGGCGGGGGGAAGGTTGAACACTGAAGCTTTCTTT	CASSYSAGGRLNTEAFF
TRBV12-3/TRBV12-4	-	TRBJ1-5	-	TGTGCCAGCAAGGCAGCGGGGAATCAGCCCCAGCATTTT	CASKAAGNQPQHF
TRBV4-1	-	TRBJ1-1	-	TGCGCCAGCAGCCAAGCTAGGGGGAACACTGAAGCTTTCTTT	CASSQARGNTEAFF
TRBV4-2	TRBD1	TRBJ1-2	once	TGTGCCAGCAGCCATGAGGACAGGGGCGACAACTATGGCTACACCTTC	CASSHEDRGDNYGYTF
TRBV6-2/TRBV6-3	-	TRBJ2-6	-	TGTGCCAGCAGTAGGGGGAAGTCTGGGGCCAACGTCCTGACTTTC	CASSRGKSGANVLTF
TRBV7-3	TRBD2	TRBJ2-3	-	TGTGCCAGCAGCTTACTAGCGGGACGCGGTGATACGCAGTATTTT	CASSLLAGRGDTQYF
TRBV2	-	TRBJ1-1	-	TGTGCCAGCAGTGTCCCAGGAGGAGTCATGAACACTGAAGCTTTCTTT	CASSVPGGVMNTEAFF
TRBV7-3	-	TRBJ2-1	few	TGTGCCAGCAGCGCCAAATCTCGGGGAGTGAATGAGCAGTTCTTC	CASSAKSRGVNEQFF
TRBV4-2	-	TRBJ1-3	-	TGTGCCAGCAGCCATACAGACTCTGGAAACACCATATATTTT	CASSHTDSGNTIYF
TRBV3-1/TRBV3-2	-	TRBJ2-7	once	TGTGCCAGCAGCCAAAACATTGTCTACGAGCAGTACTTC	CASSQNIVYEQYF
TRBV6-2/TRBV6-3	-	TRBJ2-5	-	TGTGCCAGCAGTTATATTGGGCGGAGGGTAAAAGAGACCCAGTACTTC	CASSYIGRRVKETQYF
TRBV14	-	TRBJ1-3	-	TGTGCCAGCAGCCAAGATCTTTCTGGAAACACCATATATTTT	CASSQDLSGNTIYF
TRBV27	-	TRBJ1-1	-	TGTGCCAGTTGGAGGAACACTGAAGCTTTCTTT	CASWRNTEAFF
TRBV30	TRBD1	TRBJ2-7	-	TGTGCCTGGGCCCAGACAGGGTACGAGCAGTACTTC	CAWAQTGYEQYF
TRBV15	TRBD1	TRBJ1-1	-	TGTGCCACCAGCAGAGATGGACAGGGGAAGACTGAAGCTTTCTTT	CATSRDGQGKTEAFF
TRBV6-5	TRBD1	TRBJ1-4	-	TGTGCCAGCAGTTACTCGATCACCCCGCAGGGGGGAAAACTGTTTTTT	CASSYSITPQGGKLFF